The source of this T cell receptor beta chain is a study of vaccination and CD4 T cells after COVID-19. Sequencing of the DNA from cultured CD4+ T cells was carried out with the Oncomine TCR Beta short-read assay. In TCRdb, the PCR reads were re-called with MiXCR into one record per CDR3 protein. Of roughly 17,000 distinct CDR3 sequences listed, about 21% are singletons. CDR3 length: 14 residues. Germline values: CDR1 MDHEN, CDR2 SYDVKM. V dropped 3 bases and J dropped 3; count of bases not matched to a gene: 4. This clonotype was seen a few times. The antigen remains undetermined. Described treatment: roughly ten-day PBMC culture with coronavirus spike peptide pools or control peptides (ViraFEST assay). The authors cultured about 2 million PBMCs per well with 9 to 10 IU/ml IL-2 and 8.5 to 10 ug/ml peptide pools.

What was sequenced was cultured CD4+ T cells from blood. The receptor's source is a human donor with COVID-19. V and J are TRBV28 and TRBJ1-2; 7 bases fit TRBD1. The CDR3 spells CASSLTGRYYGYTF. In nucleotides, the CDR3 is TGTGCCAGCAGTTTGACAGGGAGATACTATGGCTACACCTTC.